The sequence of this TCR beta chain was determined in a study of T-cell memory formation after mild COVID-19. Study-level findings and limits: Of the contracting clones, CD4+ ones lay mainly in CM and EM, and CD8+ ones in EMRA.

This clonotype showed up just a few times. Antigen specificity is unknown. Via MiXCR, TCRdb re-called the 5' RACE reads, giving one row per CDR3 protein. The sample holds 400,000 to 500,000 distinct CDR3 sequences, approximately 19% seen once. Germline CDR1 is SGHDN and CDR2 is FVKESK. The CDR3 covers 17 residues. The ends were cut back, 2 bases at V and 2 bases at J, with 17 bases in the middle. J is TRBJ2-3 and V is TRBV14; D is perhaps TRBD2 (7 bases). The specimen was PBMCs or a T cell subset sorted from them (not recorded which). The source of this sequence is a man younger than 30 who had mild COVID-19 (a few samples of this study predate the infection). Cell type and time point are not known. The CDR3 coding sequence is TGTGCCAGCAGCCAATCGCTAGGCGGGGGCTACACAGATACGCAGTATTTT. This encodes CASSQSLGGGYTDTQYF.